The 26 T cell receptor beta chains listed next were all sequenced from one sample in a study of cytomegalovirus exposure and HLA in healthy donors. With 60 Vbeta and 13 Jbeta primers, the PCR was carried out. TCRdb's table, derived via immunoSEQ multiplex PCR, lists solely in-frame clones and lacks some. The table records about 130,000 clones, 78% of them present only once. The sequenced material came from PBMCs. Every receptor here comes from a man aged 30 to 45 in good health and CMV-seropositive.

In this sample, this clone turned up a few times. The rearrangement uses TRBV9 and TRBJ2-2; 8 bases are a match to TRBD2. Germline V gene sequence: CDR1 SGDLS, CDR2 YYNGEE. CDR3 length equals 14 residues. Unmatched junction bases numbered 2, after V lost 1 base and J lost 6 bases. CDR3 sequence (DNA): TGTGCCAGCAGCGTATCGGGACTAGCCGGGGAGCTGTTTTTT. It translates to CASSVSGLAGELFF.

The chain recombines TRBV30 with TRBJ1-3; TRBD1 agrees at 7 bases. J was trimmed by 4 bases and V by 0 bases; bases with no gene match: 3. Germline lookup yields CDR1 GTSNPN and CDR2 SVGIG (reference sequence). The CDR3 spans 14 residues. As DNA, the CDR3 is TGTGCCTGGAGTGTAAAGGGGGCGGGAAACACCATATATTTT. It translates to CAWSVKGAGNTIYF.

This clone showed up just once. The rearrangement links TRBV5-5 to TRBJ2-1, with TRBD1 identical over 7 bases. Germline V gene lookup returns CDR1 SGHKS and CDR2 YYEKEE (reference sequence). The CDR3 is 15 residues long. With 2 bases clipped from V and 3 bases from J, the junction kept 5 bases outside the gene matches. The CDR3 DNA is TGTGCCAGCAGCTTACAGGGGCGAGGCTACAATGAGCAGTTCTTC. Translated, it gives CASSLQGRGYNEQFF.

The chain recombines TRBV27 with TRBJ2-7; no reliable D call. The V end lost 1 base, the J end lost 2 bases, and 9 bases lay between the germline ends. The CDR3 runs 14 residues. Looked up from germline, CDR1 is MNHEY and CDR2 is SMNVEV (reference sequence). The CDR3 nucleotides are TGTGCCAGCAGTTTATTCGGCGGAGCCTACGAGCAGTACTTC. It yields the protein CASSLFGGAYEQYF.

The chain recombines TRBV28 with TRBJ2-5; 10 bases line up with TRBD2. With 6 bases clipped from V and 1 base from J, the junction kept 5 bases outside the gene matches. Germline V gene data show CDR1 as MDHEN and CDR2 as SYDVKM. The CDR3 runs 15 residues. The CDR3 sequence: CASSLAGGPQETQYF. CDR3 bases: TGTGCCAGCAGCTTAGCGGGAGGACCCCAAGAGACCCAGTACTTC.

The CDR3 DNA is TGTGCCAGCTCACCACCGTCAGCGTACCAAGAGACCCAGTACTTC. Amino acid sequence: CASSPPSAYQETQYF. The rearrangement links TRBV18 to TRBJ2-5, with D unclear. The germline V and J ends were trimmed by 0 bases and 0 bases, with 8 bases remaining between them. The CDR3 totals 15 residues. Germline CDR1 and CDR2: KGHSH and LQKENI.

The chain has TRBV6-5 and TRBJ2-7, with TRBD2 as a possible D gene (5 bases). The CDR3 extends over 13 amino acids. The germline CDR1 and CDR2 sequences are MNHEY and SVGAGI. The V gene lost 6 bases and the J gene lost 4 bases, with 13 bases spanning the gap. In DNA, the CDR3 is TGTGCCAGCAGACGCCAGGCGGGTTACGAGCAGTACTTC. Translated, it gives CASRRQAGYEQYF.

This clone was picked up a small number of times. V usage is TRBV4-3 and J usage is TRBJ2-3, with D possibly being TRBD2 (6 bases). The germline V and J ends were trimmed by 0 bases and 3 bases, with 16 bases remaining between them. The V gene's germline CDR1 is LGHNA and CDR2 YSLEER. The CDR3 is made up of 17 amino acids. The CDR3 bases are TGCGCCAGCAGCCAAGATCTCGACGGGACTGGTACAGATACGCAGTATTTT. Amino acids: CASSQDLDGTGTDTQYF.

The V call is TRBV4-1, the J call TRBJ2-7; no clear D gene. The CDR3 sequence is 16 residues long. The V gene lost 0 bases and the J gene lost 3 bases, with 15 bases spanning the gap. Germline V gene data show CDR1 as MGHRA and CDR2 as YSYEKL. Written as DNA, the CDR3 is TGCGCCAGCAGCCAAGATTTAGGCTTACGAGGCTACGAGCAGTACTTC. Translation: CASSQDLGLRGYEQYF.

This clone occurred once. The CDR3 here is CASSLYSRVDTEAFF. The CDR3 nucleotides are TGTGCCAGCAGTTTATATTCCAGGGTTGACACTGAAGCTTTCTTT. V is TRBV28 and J is TRBJ1-1; D is possibly TRBD1 (5 bases). The CDR3 has 15 amino acids. Germline CDR1 and CDR2: MDHEN and SYDVKM. Trimming left V 1 base short and J 3 bases short, with 12 bases between.

The chain joins TRBV18 to TRBJ1-1; 10 nucleotides align to TRBD1. This CDR3 comprises 14 residues. J gave up 5 bases and V 6 bases, and 6 bases lay outside the gene matches. The V gene's germline CDR1 is KGHSH and CDR2 LQKENI. The chain's CDR3 is CASSLGQGDTEAFF. The CDR3 nucleotides are TGTGCCAGCTCCCTCGGACAGGGGGATACTGAAGCTTTCTTT.

This chain links TRBV7-3 with TRBJ2-1; 10 bases line up with TRBD1. The germline V gene encodes CDR1 SGHTA and CDR2 FQGTGA. The CDR3 is 14 residues long. Trimming cost V 2 bases and J 8 bases; bases outside gene matches: 3. The CDR3 DNA reads as TGTGCCAGCAGCTTAGGACAGGGGGTACATGAGCAGTTCTTC. Translation gives CASSLGQGVHEQFF. The full variable domain, its missing parts supplied by reference TRBV7-3 and TRBJ2-1, is GAGVSQTPSNKVTEKGKYVELRCDPISGHTALYWYRQSLGQGPEFLIYFQGTGAADDSGLPNDRFFAVRPEGSVSTLKIQRTERGDSAVYLCASSLGQGVHEQFFGPGTRLTVL.

This clone was seen just once. This rearrangement joins TRBV7-8 to TRBJ2-2; TRBD1 agrees at 7 bases. This CDR3 is built from 16 residues. With V trimmed by 5 bases and J by 2 bases, 8 bases remained unmatched. The germline V gene has CDR1 SGHVS and CDR2 FQNEAQ. The CDR3 coding sequence is TGTGCCAGCAGCGCAAGGACAGGACAAAACACCGGGGAGCTGTTTTTT. Its protein product is CASSARTGQNTGELFF.

The rearrangement links TRBV4-3 to TRBJ2-1; TRBD2 agrees at 7 bases. Unmatched junction bases numbered 11, after V lost 0 bases and J lost 6 bases. CDR3 length: 17 residues. CDR1 and CDR2 (germline): LGHNA, YSLEER. CDR3 nucleotide sequence: TGCGCCAGCAGCCAAGATCTCGGGCTAGCGGTGACCAATGAGCAGTTCTTC. It codes for CASSQDLGLAVTNEQFF.

This chain uses TRBV10-2 with TRBJ1-2; 10 bases align to TRBD1. CDR1 is WSHSY and CDR2 is SAAADI in the germline V gene. The V segment lost 6 bases and the J segment 3 bases; nucleotides outside the gene matches: 4. The length of the CDR3 is 14 residues. CDR3: CASRGQGMDYGYTF. As DNA, the CDR3 is TGCGCCAGCAGGGGACAGGGGATGGACTATGGCTACACCTTC.

The chain carries TRBV2 and TRBJ1-2; D call uncertain. Germline CDR1 and CDR2: SNHLY and FYNNEI. V lost 1 base and J lost 4, with 16 bases in between. The CDR3 is 16 amino acids. In DNA, the CDR3 is TGTGCCAGCAGTGAAGTGTCGGGGTCGCCCCTCTATGGCTACACCTTC. It yields the protein CASSEVSGSPLYGYTF.

The CDR3: CASSLGTSGSADTQYF. In DNA form, the CDR3 reads TGCGCCAGCAGCCTCGGGACTAGCGGGAGTGCAGATACGCAGTATTTT. This sequence joins TRBV5-1 and TRBJ2-3; TRBD2 aligns across 14 bases. The CDR3 loop spans 16 amino acids. J lost 4 bases, V lost 4 bases, and 5 bases had no gene match. Germline V lookup: CDR1 SGHRS, CDR2 YFSETQ. Combining the CDR3 with reference TRBV5-1 and TRBJ2-3 gives the whole variable domain KAGVTQTPRYLIKTRGQQVTLSCSPISGHRSVSWYQQTPGQGLQFLFEYFSETQRNKGNFPGRFSGRQFSNSRSEMNVSTLELGDSALYLCASSLGTSGSADTQYFGPGTRLTVL.

The chain recombines TRBV4-3 with TRBJ1-2; no firm D call. The CDR3 consists of 14 residues. CDR1 and CDR2 from the germline V gene are LGHNA and YSLEER. Trimming pared 0 bases from V and 6 bases from J, leaving 11 bases between. CDR3 amino acids: CASSQDAGHNGYTF. The CDR3 DNA reads TGCGCCAGCAGCCAAGATGCGGGTCACAATGGCTACACCTTC.

The V call is TRBV5-1, the J call TRBJ2-3, with D unclear. The CDR3 consists of 13 residues. V lost 7 bases and J 4 bases, leaving 13 bases between the germline ends. The germline V gene encodes CDR1 SGHRS and CDR2 YFSETQ. CDR3 region: CASGVGRPDTQYF. CDR3 nucleotides: TGCGCCAGCGGCGTTGGGCGCCCAGATACGCAGTATTTT.

V and J are TRBV11-2 and TRBJ1-1; D is uncertain. Trimming shortened V by 2 bases and J by 7 bases, and 14 bases separated the two germline ends. The CDR3 sequence is 14 residues long. Germline CDR1 is SGHAT and CDR2 is FQNNGV. The CDR3 here is CASSLTGAVGEAFF. Written as DNA, the CDR3 is TGTGCCAGCAGCTTAACCGGAGCGGTGGGTGAAGCTTTCTTT.

J is TRBJ1-1 and V is TRBV4-1, with D possibly TRBD1 on 6 matching bases. V shed 3 bases and J shed 1 base, with 12 bases lying between them. Germline CDR1 reads MGHRA; CDR2 reads YSYEKL. There are 15 residues in the CDR3. This CDR3 is CASSQSGVENTEAFF. The DNA of the CDR3 is TGCGCCAGCAGCCAGTCAGGGGTGGAGAACACTGAAGCTTTCTTT.

This chain uses TRBV7-6 with TRBJ2-1; 7 bases are a match to TRBD1. The CDR3 is 15 residues long. The V gene's germline CDR1 is SGHVS and CDR2 FNYEAQ. J was trimmed by 4 bases and V by 4 bases; bases with no gene match: 7. The CDR3 sequence is CASSSRQGIYNEQFF. For the CDR3, the DNA is TGTGCCAGCAGCTCGAGACAGGGTATATACAATGAGCAGTTCTTC.

The genes are TRBV4-1 and TRBJ2-1; D might be TRBD1 (7 bases). The ends were cut back, 8 bases at V and 3 bases at J, with 17 bases in the middle. Germline-derived CDR1 and CDR2 are MGHRA and YSYEKL. This CDR3 is 15 amino acids long. Here the CDR3 DNA reads TGCGCCAGCTCTCCCCAGGGGGGATTCTACAATGAGCAGTTCTTC. This translates into CASSPQGGFYNEQFF.

The chain couples TRBV4-3 to TRBJ2-7; tentatively, D is TRBD2 (6 bases). This CDR3 contains 16 residues. Trimming removed 1 base at V and 0 bases at J, with 13 bases between. CDR1 LGHNA and CDR2 YSLEER come from the germline V gene. CDR3 sequence reads: CASSQAWGGLSYEQYF. As DNA, the CDR3 is TGCGCCAGCAGCCAAGCTTGGGGAGGCCTCTCCTACGAGCAGTACTTC.

Points on this clone: At one end the junction does not follow the germline gene, possibly because of a read error. The gene calls are TRBV9 and TRBJ2-7; 7 positions agree with TRBD1. This CDR3 comprises 14 residues. CDR1 and CDR2 from the germline V gene are SGDLS and YYNGEE. CDR3 residues: CVSSPRDSSYEQYF. The CDR3 DNA reads as TGTGTCAGCAGCCCCCGGGACAGCTCCTACGAGCAGTACTTC. Using reference TRBV9 and TRBJ2-7 for the parts outside the CDR3, the full variable domain is DSGVTQTPKHLITATGQRVTLRCSPRSGDLSVYWYQQSLDQGLQFLIQYYNGEERAKGNILERFSAQQFPDLHSELNLSSLELGDSALYFCVSSPRDSSYEQYFGPGTRLTVT.

The chain carries TRBV27 and TRBJ2-1; 7 bases align to TRBD1. The V gene's germline CDR1 is MNHEY and CDR2 SMNVEV (reference sequence). J gave up 3 bases and V 5 bases, and 4 bases lay outside the gene matches. The CDR3 covers 14 residues. DNA for the CDR3: TGTGCCAGCAGTACCCGGGACAGCTACAATGAGCAGTTCTTC. Protein: CASSTRDSYNEQFF.